One and the same sample provided the 11 T cell receptor beta chains below, sequenced in a study of molecular identifiers for immune sequencing clone quantification. TCRdb re-called the PCR reads through MiXCR, storing one row per CDR3 protein. The table records nearly 650,000 distinct CDR3 sequences, over 25% of them present only once. The specimen was naive CD8+ T cells from blood, with Jurkat cell RNA spiked in. Subset reported: FACS-sorted CD8+CD4-CCR7+CD45RA+ naive T cells. All receptors come from a human donor in good health. Some libraries in this study had Jurkat cell RNA spiked in.

This clonotype was recorded many times. V gene TRBV20-1 combines with J gene TRBJ2-3; D uncertain. The germline V gene encodes CDR1 DFQATT and CDR2 SNEGSKA (reference sequence). V was clipped by 6 bases and J by 5 bases, with 24 bases between them. CDR3 size: 16 residues. The CDR3 here is CSAVTSSAFAKDTQYF. CDR3 coding DNA: TGCAGTGCCGTGACCTCCTCCGCCTTTGCGAAAGATACGCAGTATTTT.

The table lists this clonotype with a count of one. A read error may be the cause here, since a much bigger clone is one base away. The chain joins TRBV27 to TRBJ2-1; TRBD2 agrees at 14 bases. Germline CDR1 reads MNHEY; CDR2 reads SMNVEV (reference sequence). The CDR3 consists of 14 residues. The CDR3 nucleotides are TGTGCCAGCAGTACGGGACTAGCGGGAGATCTGCTGTACTTC. Its translation is CASSTGLAGDLLYF.

A note on this clonotype: A much larger clone lies a single base off, so this may be a read error. The chain carries TRBV9 and TRBJ1-6; possibly TRBD1 for D (6 bases). V was shortened by 4 bases and J by 10 bases, with 21 bases between the two germline ends. Germline V gives CDR1 SGDLS, CDR2 YYNGEE. The CDR3 covers 16 residues. In nucleotides, the CDR3 is TGTGCCAGCAGCCCTAGTTCGACAGGAGCTGGATCACCCCTCCACTTT. Its translation: CASSPSSTGAGSPLHF.

The chain couples TRBV27 to TRBJ2-1, with 7 nucleotides matching TRBD2. Germline CDR1 is MNHEY and CDR2 is SMNVEV (reference sequence). After removal of 6 bases from V and 5 bases from J, the junction contained 13 bases not matched to a gene. This CDR3 is built from 16 residues. In nucleotides, the CDR3 is TGTGCCAGCAGAATGGGGCAGGGAGGGTCCGACAATGAGCAGTTCTTC. Amino acids: CASRMGQGGSDNEQFF.

As to this clonotype: No conserved phenylalanine or tryptophan is present at the end of the CDR3, so a read error is the likely explanation. The chain is built from TRBV5-1 and TRBJ2-7; the D is unclear. The CDR3 totals 12 residues. The V end was cut by 0 bases, the J end by 6 bases, with 7 bases between. The germline gives CDR1 SGHRS, CDR2 YFSETQ. CDR3 in amino acids: CASSLAWTEQYC. CDR3 DNA: TGCGCCAGCAGCTTGGCGTGGACCGAGCAGTACTGC.

About this clonotype: Since a much larger clone is just one base distant, this may be a read error. No conserved phenylalanine or tryptophan ends this CDR3, so it is likely a read error. This rearrangement joins TRBV5-1 to TRBJ2-7; 9 bases agree with TRBD2. Germline assignment: CDR1 SGHRS and CDR2 YFSETQ. Trimming cost V 2 bases and J 3 bases; bases outside gene matches: 0. This CDR3 is 13 amino acids long. The CDR3 region has the DNA TGCGCCAGCAGCTTTAGCGGGAGCTACGAGCAGTACCTC. Its protein product is CASSFSGSYEQYL.

This clonotype was recorded many times. The chain has TRBV29-1 and TRBJ1-2; the D is unclear. CDR3 length equals 14 residues. Trimming removed 6 bases from V and 0 bases from J, with 14 bases in between. Germline CDR1 and CDR2: SQVTM and ANQGSEA. In DNA form, the CDR3 reads TGCAGCGTCGAACCGTACAGTTCTAACTATGGCTACACCTTC. Translating gives CSVEPYSSNYGYTF. The full variable domain, with the rest looked up from reference TRBV29-1 and TRBJ1-2, is SAVISQKPSRDICQRGTSLTIQCQVDSQVTMMFWYRQQPGQSLTLIATANQGSEATYESGFVIDKFPISRPNLTFSTLTVSNMSPEDSSIYLCSVEPYSSNYGYTFGSGTRLTVV.

This clonotype was recorded at least ten times. The gene calls are TRBV4-1 and TRBJ2-7, with D possibly TRBD1 on 6 matching bases. Germline V gives CDR1 MGHRA, CDR2 YSYEKL. CDR3 size: 16 residues. The V gene lost 4 bases and the J gene lost 4 bases, with 20 bases spanning the gap. The CDR3 DNA reads TGCGCCAGCAGCCCGGACGTCCGCCAGGGGAGTTACGAGCAGTACTTC. Translated: CASSPDVRQGSYEQYF.

This clonotype was observed at least ten times. The gene calls are TRBV9 and TRBJ2-7; either TRBD1 or TRBD2 may supply D (6 bases each). V lost 0 bases and J lost 6, with 13 bases in between. This CDR3 comprises 14 residues. Germline V gives CDR1 SGDLS, CDR2 YYNGEE. The CDR3 protein is CASSVDSGQREQYF. The CDR3 DNA follows: TGTGCCAGCAGCGTAGATAGCGGACAGCGCGAGCAGTACTTC. Variable domain in full (rest from reference TRBV9 and TRBJ2-7): DSGVTQTPKHLITATGQRVTLRCSPRSGDLSVYWYQQSLDQGLQFLIQYYNGEERAKGNILERFSAQQFPDLHSELNLSSLELGDSALYFCASSVDSGQREQYFGPGTRLTVT.

This clonotype has a handful of counts. The genes are TRBV20-1 and TRBJ2-5; D remains ambiguous. Germline loops: CDR1 DFQATT, CDR2 SNEGSKA (reference sequence). V lost 6 bases to trimming and J lost 7 bases, with 15 bases between them. The CDR3 spans 12 residues. CDR3 protein: CSAWAESRTQYF. Written as DNA, the CDR3 is TGCAGTGCGTGGGCAGAATCCCGGACCCAGTACTTC.

As concerns this clonotype: A much larger clone lies a single base off, so this may be a read error. The chain couples TRBV6-5 to TRBJ2-7; a weak D match, TRBD2 (7 bases). CDR1 and CDR2 (germline): MNHEY, SVGAGI. This CDR3 has 14 residues. The V end was cut by 2 bases, the J end by 3 bases, with 11 bases between. CDR3 amino acids: CASSYRGARYEQYF. The CDR3 nucleotides are TGTGCCAGCAGTTACCGGGGGGCCCGCTACGAGCAGTACTTC.